This section outlines one T cell receptor (beta chain) sequence together with its context. What it binds is unknown. This entry comes from a study of OX40 agonist ivuxolimab in advanced cancers. Study-wide context: Mean age around 60 years, range about 20 to 79; around 80% male. Notes on the study in general: The authors also found low normalized T-cell clonal expansion in some nonresponders.

Clones were read by immunoSEQ multiplex PCR, and TCRdb kept only the in-frame ones, dropping some. The sample lists about 45,000 clones, 80% occurring once. The CDR3 consists of 17 residues. V lost 3 bases and J lost 0; bases outside the gene matches: 5. Germline loops: CDR1 SGHNT, CDR2 YYREEE (reference sequence). V and J are TRBV5-4 and TRBJ2-6, with 8 nucleotides matching TRBD2. This clonotype originated in an adult with an advanced solid tumor such as melanoma, head and neck, liver or kidney cancer. The sequenced sample was CD4+ or CD8+ T cells sorted from blood, obtained in a trial of the OX40 agonist ivuxolimab. The CDR3 region is CASSSGTSFSGANVLTF. CDR3 sequence (DNA): TGTGCCAGCAGCTCCGGGACTAGTTTCTCTGGGGCCAACGTCCTGACTTTC.